What follows is one TCR beta chain and its context. This entry belongs to a study of blood T cell repertoires in COVID-19. As for the study in general: From the United States, Italy and Spain came samples of acute and convalescent COVID-19. Sources were T cells, B-cell-depleted T cells, or PBMCs; the material itself was cDNA or gDNA.

Per the original methods: Quantification of nucleated cells was approximated via reference gene primer amplification. Profiling relied on immunoSEQ multiplex PCR, and the TCRdb table lists in-frame clones only, not all of them. V and J calls and clone size are those listed in that table; D and trimming were worked out from the DNA. The data show 200,000 to 250,000 clones, about 86% seen once. The sequenced sample consisted of peripheral blood. This receptor was obtained from a man in his 60s who had recovered from COVID-19.

DNA of the CDR3: TGTGCCAGCAGTTCCGCCGCAGTAGCGGGGTCCTACGAGCAGTACTTC. Protein: CASSSAAVAGSYEQYF. The rearrangement joins TRBV6-5 to TRBJ2-7, with 8 bases matching TRBD2. The CDR3 is 16 residues long. Unmatched junction bases numbered 9, after V lost 4 bases and J lost 1 base. Per germline, CDR1 MNHEY and CDR2 SVGAGI.